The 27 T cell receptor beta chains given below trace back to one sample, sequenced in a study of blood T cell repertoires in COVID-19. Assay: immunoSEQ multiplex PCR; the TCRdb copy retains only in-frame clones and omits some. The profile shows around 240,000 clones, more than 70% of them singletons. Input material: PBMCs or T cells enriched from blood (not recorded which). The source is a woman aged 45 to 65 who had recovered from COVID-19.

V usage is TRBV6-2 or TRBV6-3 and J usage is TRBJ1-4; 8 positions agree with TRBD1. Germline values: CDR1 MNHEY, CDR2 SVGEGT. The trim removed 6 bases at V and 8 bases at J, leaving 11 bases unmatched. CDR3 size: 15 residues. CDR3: CASSRGPDSGEKLFF. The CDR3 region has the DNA TGTGCCAGCAGCAGGGGGCCGGATTCTGGCGAAAAACTGTTTTTT.

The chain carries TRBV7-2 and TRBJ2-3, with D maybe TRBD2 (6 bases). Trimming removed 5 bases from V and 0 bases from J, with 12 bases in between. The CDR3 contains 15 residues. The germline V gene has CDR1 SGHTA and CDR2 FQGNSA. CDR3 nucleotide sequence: TGTGCCAGCAGCATAGGGACTGGGAGCACAGATACGCAGTATTTT. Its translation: CASSIGTGSTDTQYF.

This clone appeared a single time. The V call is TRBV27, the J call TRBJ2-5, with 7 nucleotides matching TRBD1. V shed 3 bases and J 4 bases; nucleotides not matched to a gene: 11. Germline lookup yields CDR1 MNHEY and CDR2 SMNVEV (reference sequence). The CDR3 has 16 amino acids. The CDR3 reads CASSFNRGMSGETQYF. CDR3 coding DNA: TGTGCCAGCAGTTTCAACAGGGGTATGTCGGGAGAGACCCAGTACTTC.

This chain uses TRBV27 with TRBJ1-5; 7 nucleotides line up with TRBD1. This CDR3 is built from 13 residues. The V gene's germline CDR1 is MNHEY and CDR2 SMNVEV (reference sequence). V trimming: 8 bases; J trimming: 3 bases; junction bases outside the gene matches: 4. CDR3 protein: CASFDRVNQPQHF. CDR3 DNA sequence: TGTGCCAGCTTCGACAGGGTCAATCAGCCCCAGCATTTT.

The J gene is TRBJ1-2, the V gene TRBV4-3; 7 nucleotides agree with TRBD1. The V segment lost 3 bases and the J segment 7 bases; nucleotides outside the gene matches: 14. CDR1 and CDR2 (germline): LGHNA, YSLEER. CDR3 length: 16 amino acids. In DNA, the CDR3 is TGCGCCAGCAGCCAGGAGTGGGGACAGCCCGTCGGTGGCTACACCTTC. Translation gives CASSQEWGQPVGGYTF.

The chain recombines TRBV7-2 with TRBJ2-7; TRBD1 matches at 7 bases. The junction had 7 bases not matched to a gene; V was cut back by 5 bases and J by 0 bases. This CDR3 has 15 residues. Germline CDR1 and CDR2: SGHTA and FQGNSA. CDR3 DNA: TGTGCCAGCAGCACCTGGACAGGTCCCTCCTACGAGCAGTACTTC. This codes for CASSTWTGPSYEQYF.

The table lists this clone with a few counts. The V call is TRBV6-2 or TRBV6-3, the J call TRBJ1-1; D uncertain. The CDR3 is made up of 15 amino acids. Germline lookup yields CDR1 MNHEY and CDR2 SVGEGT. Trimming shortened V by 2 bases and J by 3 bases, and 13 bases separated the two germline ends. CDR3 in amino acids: CASSYVGQVYTEAFF. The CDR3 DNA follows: TGTGCCAGCAGTTACGTTGGGCAGGTCTACACTGAAGCTTTCTTT.

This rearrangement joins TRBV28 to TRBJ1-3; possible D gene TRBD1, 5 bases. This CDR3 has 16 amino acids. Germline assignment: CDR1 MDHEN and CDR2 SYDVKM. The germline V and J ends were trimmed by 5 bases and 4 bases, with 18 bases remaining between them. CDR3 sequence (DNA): TGTGCCAGCAGTCCACTCGGGACTCTTGGGGGAAACACCATATATTTT. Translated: CASSPLGTLGGNTIYF.

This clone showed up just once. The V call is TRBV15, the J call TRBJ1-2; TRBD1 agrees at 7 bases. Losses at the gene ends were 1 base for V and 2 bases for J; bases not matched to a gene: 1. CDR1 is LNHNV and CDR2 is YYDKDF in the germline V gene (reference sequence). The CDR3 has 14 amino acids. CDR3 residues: CATSRVGGNYGYTF. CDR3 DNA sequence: TGTGCCACCAGCAGAGTAGGGGGCAACTATGGCTACACCTTC. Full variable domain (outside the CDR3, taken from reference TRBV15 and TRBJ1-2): DAMVIQNPRYQVTQFGKPVTLSCSQTLNHNVMYWYQQKSSQAPKLLFHYYDKDFNNEADTPDNFQSRRPNTSFCFLDIRSPGLGDTAMYLCATSRVGGNYGYTFGSGTRLTVV.

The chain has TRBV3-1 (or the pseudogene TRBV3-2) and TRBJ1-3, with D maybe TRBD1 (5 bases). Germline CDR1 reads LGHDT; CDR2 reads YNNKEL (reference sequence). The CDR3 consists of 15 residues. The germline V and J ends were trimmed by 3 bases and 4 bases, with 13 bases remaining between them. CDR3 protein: CASSQVRGFGNTIYF. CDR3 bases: TGTGCCAGCAGCCAGGTTCGGGGGTTCGGAAACACCATATATTTT.

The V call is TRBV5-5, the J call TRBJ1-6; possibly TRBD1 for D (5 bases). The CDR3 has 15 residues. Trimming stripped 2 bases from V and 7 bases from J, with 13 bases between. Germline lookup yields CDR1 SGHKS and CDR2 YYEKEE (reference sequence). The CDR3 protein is CASSFLDRENSPLHF. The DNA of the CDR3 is TGTGCCAGCAGCTTTTTAGACAGAGAGAATTCACCCCTCCACTTT. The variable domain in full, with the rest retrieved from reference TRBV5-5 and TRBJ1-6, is DAGVTQSPTHLIKTRGQQVTLRCSPISGHKSVSWYQQVLGQGPQFIFQYYEKEERGRGNFPDRFSARQFPNYSSELNVNALLLGDSALYLCASSFLDRENSPLHFGNGTRLTVT.

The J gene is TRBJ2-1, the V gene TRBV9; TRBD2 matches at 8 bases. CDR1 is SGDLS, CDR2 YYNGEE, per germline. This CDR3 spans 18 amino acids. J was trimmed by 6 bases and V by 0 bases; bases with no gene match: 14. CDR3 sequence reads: CASSVDRRAGEAVNEQFF. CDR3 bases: TGTGCCAGCAGCGTAGATCGGCGAGCGGGAGAAGCAGTCAATGAGCAGTTCTTC.

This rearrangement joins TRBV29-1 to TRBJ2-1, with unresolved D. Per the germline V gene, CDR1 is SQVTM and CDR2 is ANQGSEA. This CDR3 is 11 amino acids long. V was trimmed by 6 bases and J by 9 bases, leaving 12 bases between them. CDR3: CSVGWVSEQFF. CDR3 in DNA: TGCAGCGTCGGGTGGGTTAGTGAGCAGTTCTTC.

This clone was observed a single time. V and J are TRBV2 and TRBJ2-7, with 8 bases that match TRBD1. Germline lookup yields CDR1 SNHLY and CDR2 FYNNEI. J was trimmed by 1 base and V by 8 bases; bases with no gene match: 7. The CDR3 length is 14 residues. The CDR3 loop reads CASSGQGLSYEQYF. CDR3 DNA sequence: TGTGCCAGCTCCGGACAGGGCCTTTCCTACGAGCAGTACTTC.

This CDR3 is CASTWNPAGTEAFF. The CDR3 nucleotides are TGTGCCAGCACCTGGAACCCAGCGGGAACTGAAGCTTTCTTT. The gene calls are TRBV7-2 and TRBJ1-1; D unclear. The germline V gene has CDR1 SGHTA and CDR2 FQGNSA. The CDR3 runs to 14 residues. Trimming took off 7 bases at V and 5 bases at J, with 17 bases between the two ends.

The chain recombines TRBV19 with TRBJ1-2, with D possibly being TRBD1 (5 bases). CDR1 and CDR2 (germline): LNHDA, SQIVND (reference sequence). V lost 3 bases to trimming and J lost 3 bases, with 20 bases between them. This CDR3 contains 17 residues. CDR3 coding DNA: TGTGCCAGTAGTATGTCCCTTGGGGCTTCGTCTCACTATGGCTACACCTTC. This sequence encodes CASSMSLGASSHYGYTF.

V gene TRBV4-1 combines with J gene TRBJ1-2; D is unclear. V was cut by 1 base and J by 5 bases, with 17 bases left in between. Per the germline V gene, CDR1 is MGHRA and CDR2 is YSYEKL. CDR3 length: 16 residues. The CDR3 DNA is TGCGCCAGCAGCCAAGTCCCGGGAGATTTCCTTTATGGCTACACCTTC. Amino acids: CASSQVPGDFLYGYTF.

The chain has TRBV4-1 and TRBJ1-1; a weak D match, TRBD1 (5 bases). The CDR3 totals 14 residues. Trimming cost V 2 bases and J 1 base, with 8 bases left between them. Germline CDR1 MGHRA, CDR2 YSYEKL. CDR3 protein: CASSQRTGNTEAFF. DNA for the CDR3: TGCGCCAGCAGCCAAAGAACAGGGAACACTGAAGCTTTCTTT.

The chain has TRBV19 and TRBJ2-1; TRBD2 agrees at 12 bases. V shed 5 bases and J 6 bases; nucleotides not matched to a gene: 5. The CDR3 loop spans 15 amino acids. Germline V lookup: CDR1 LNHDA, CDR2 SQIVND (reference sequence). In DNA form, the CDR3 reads TGTGCCAGTAGTTATGCTAGCGGGAGGGTCAATGAGCAGTTCTTC. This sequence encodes CASSYASGRVNEQFF.

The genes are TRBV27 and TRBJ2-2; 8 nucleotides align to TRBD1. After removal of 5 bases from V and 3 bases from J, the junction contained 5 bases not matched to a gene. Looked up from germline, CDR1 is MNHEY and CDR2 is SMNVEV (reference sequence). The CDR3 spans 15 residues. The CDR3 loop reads CASSKTGGHTGELFF. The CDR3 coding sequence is TGTGCCAGCAGTAAAACAGGGGGGCACACCGGGGAGCTGTTTTTT.

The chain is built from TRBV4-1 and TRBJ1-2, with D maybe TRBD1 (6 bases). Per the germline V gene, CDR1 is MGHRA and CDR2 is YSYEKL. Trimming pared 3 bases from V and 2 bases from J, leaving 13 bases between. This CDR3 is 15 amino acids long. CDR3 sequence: CASSHNREKNYGYTF. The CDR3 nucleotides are TGCGCCAGCAGCCACAACAGGGAGAAAAACTATGGCTACACCTTC.

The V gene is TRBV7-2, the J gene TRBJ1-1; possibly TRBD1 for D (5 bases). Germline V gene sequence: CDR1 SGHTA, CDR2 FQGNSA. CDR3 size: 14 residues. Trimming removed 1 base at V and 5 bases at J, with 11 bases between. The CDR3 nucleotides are TGTGCCAGCAGCTTAGTAGGGGCTCGGACTGAAGCTTTCTTT. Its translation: CASSLVGARTEAFF. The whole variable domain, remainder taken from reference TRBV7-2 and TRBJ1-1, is GAGVSQSPSNKVTEKGKDVELRCDPISGHTALYWYRQSLGQGLEFLIYFQGNSAPDKSGLPSDRFSAERTGGSVSTLTIQRTQQEDSAVYLCASSLVGARTEAFFGQGTRLTVV.

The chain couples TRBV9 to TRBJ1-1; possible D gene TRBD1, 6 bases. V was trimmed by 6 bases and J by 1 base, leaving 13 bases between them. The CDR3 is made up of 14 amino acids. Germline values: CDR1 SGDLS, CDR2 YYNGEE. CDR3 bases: TGTGCCAGCAACTCCGGGACACCGAACACTGAAGCTTTCTTT. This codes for CASNSGTPNTEAFF.

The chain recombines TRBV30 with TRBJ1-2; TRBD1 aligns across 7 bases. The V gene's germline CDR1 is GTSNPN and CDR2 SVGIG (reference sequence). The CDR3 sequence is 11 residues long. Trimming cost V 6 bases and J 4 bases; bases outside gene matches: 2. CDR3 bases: TGTGCCTGCCACAGGGGCTATGGCTACACCTTC. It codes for CACHRGYGYTF.

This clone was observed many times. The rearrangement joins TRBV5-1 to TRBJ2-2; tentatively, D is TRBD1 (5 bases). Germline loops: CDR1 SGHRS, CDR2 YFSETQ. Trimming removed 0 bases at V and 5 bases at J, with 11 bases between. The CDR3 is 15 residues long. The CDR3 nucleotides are TGCGCCAGCAGCTTGGCAACAGGACCTACCGGGGAGCTGTTTTTT. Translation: CASSLATGPTGELFF.

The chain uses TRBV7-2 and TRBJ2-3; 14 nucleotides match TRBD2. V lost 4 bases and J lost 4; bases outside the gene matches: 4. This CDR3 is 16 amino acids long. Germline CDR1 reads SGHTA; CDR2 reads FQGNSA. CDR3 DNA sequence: TGTGCCAGCAGCTACGGGACTAGCGGGAGACCAGATACGCAGTATTTT. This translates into CASSYGTSGRPDTQYF.

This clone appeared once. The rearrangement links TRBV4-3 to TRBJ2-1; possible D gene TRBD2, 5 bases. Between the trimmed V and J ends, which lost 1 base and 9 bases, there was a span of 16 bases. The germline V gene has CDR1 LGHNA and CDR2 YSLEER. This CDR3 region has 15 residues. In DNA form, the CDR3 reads TGCGCCAGCAGCCAAGTACTAGGAGCCTTACGTGAGCAGTTCTTC. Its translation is CASSQVLGALREQFF.